The 5 T cell receptor beta chains below come from one sample, sequenced in a study of neurological immune-mediated disorders. A single record per CDR3 protein comes from TCRdb applying MiXCR to the 5' RACE reads. The table includes 55,000 to 60,000 distinct CDR3 sequences, around 3.5% detected once. Source material: PBMCs. These receptors all stem from a woman aged 25 to 39 with multiple sclerosis.

The table lists this clonotype with many counts. CDR3 sequence reads: CAISESMGRGSSYNEQFF. The CDR3 region has the DNA TGTGCCATCAGTGAGTCGATGGGGCGGGGGAGCTCCTACAATGAGCAGTTCTTC. The rearrangement uses TRBV10-3 and TRBJ2-1; 7 positions agree with TRBD2. Germline CDR1 and CDR2: ENHRY and SYGVKD. J gave up 0 bases and V 0 bases, and 8 bases lay outside the gene matches. The CDR3 totals 18 residues.

The chain carries TRBV5-1 and TRBJ2-3; D gene ambiguous. The germline gives CDR1 SGHRS, CDR2 YFSETQ. The CDR3 contains 16 residues. Trimming took off 4 bases at V and 0 bases at J, with 15 bases between the two ends. This chain's CDR3 is CASSAGVAASTDTQYF. The CDR3 bases are TGCGCCAGCAGCGCCGGCGTGGCAGCTAGCACAGATACGCAGTATTTT.

In its sample, this clonotype was seen many times. DNA of the CDR3: TGCAGCGTTGCTCCCTACAATGAGCAGTTCTTC. Translation: CSVAPYNEQFF. The V call is TRBV29-1, the J call TRBJ2-1; D unclear. Trimming removed 4 bases at V and 2 bases at J, with 3 bases between. CDR1 SQVTM and CDR2 ANQGSEA come from the germline V gene. The CDR3 covers 11 residues.

This clonotype was seen ten or more times. One end of the junction fails to match germline, which may point to a read error. V and J are TRBV20-1 and TRBJ1-6; no firm D call. Germline CDR1 is DFQATT and CDR2 is SNEGSKA (reference sequence). The CDR3 spans 18 residues. In nucleotides, the CDR3 is TGCAGTGCTAGACCACCTAGCACTCGAATTCCCTTTGATTCACCCCTCAACTTT. Its translation: CSARPPSTRIPFDSPLNF.

This clonotype was seen repeatedly, ten times or more. The chain joins TRBV10-2 to TRBJ2-7; 13 bases map to TRBD2. CDR3 size: 15 residues. Germline CDR1 and CDR2: WSHSY and SAAADI. V was clipped by 5 bases and J by 3 bases; unmatched bases: 4. The CDR3: CASSRTSGSDYEQYF. The CDR3 coding sequence is TGCGCCAGCAGTCGGACTAGCGGGAGTGACTACGAGCAGTACTTC.